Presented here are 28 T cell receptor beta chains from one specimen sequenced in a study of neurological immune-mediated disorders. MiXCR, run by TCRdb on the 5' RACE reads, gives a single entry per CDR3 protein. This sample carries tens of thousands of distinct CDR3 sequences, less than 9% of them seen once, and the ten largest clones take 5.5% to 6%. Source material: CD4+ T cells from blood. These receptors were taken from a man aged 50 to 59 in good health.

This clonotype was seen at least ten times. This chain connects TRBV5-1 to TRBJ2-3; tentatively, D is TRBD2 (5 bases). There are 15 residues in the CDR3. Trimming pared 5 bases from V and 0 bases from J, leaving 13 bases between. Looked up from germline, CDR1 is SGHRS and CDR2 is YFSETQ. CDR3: CASSNQRSSTDTQYF. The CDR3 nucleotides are TGCGCCAGCAGTAACCAGCGGTCTAGCACAGATACGCAGTATTTT.

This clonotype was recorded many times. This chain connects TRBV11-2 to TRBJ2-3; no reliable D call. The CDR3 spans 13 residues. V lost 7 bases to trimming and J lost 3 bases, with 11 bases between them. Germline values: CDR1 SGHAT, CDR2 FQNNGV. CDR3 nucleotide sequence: TGTGCCAGCAACGCCGGTATGACAGATACGCAGTATTTT. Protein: CASNAGMTDTQYF.

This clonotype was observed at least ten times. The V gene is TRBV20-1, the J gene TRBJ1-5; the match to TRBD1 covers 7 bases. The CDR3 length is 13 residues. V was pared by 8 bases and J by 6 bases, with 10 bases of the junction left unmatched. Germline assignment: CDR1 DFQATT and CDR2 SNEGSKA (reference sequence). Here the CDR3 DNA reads TGCAGTCCGACAACAGGGGAGGGTCAGCCCCAGCATTTT. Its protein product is CSPTTGEGQPQHF.

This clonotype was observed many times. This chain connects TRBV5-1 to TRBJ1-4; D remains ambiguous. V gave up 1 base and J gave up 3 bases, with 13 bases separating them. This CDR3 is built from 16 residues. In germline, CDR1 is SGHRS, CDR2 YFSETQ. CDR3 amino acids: CASSLYSLQANEKLFF. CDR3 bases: TGCGCCAGCAGCTTGTACAGCCTGCAGGCTAATGAAAAACTGTTTTTT.

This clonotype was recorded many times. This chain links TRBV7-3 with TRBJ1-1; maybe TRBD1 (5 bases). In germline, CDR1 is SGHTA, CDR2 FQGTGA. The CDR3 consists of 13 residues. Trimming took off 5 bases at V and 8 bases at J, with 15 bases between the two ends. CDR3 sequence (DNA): TGTGCCAGCAGCCCTGGGGCAGGGTACGAAGCTTTCTTT. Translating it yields CASSPGAGYEAFF. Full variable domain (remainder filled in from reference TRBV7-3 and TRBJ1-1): GAGVSQTPSNKVTEKGKYVELRCDPISGHTALYWYRQSLGQGPEFLIYFQGTGAADDSGLPNDRFFAVRPEGSVSTLKIQRTERGDSAVYLCASSPGAGYEAFFGQGTRLTVV.

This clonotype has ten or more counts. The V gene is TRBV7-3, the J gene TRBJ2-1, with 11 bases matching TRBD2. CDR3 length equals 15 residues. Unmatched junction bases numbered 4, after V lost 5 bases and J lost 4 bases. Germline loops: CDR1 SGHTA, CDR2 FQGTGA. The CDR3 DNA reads TGTGCCAGCAGCCCGAGACTAGCGGGGTACAATGAGCAGTTCTTC. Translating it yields CASSPRLAGYNEQFF. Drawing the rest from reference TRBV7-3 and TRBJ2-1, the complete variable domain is GAGVSQTPSNKVTEKGKYVELRCDPISGHTALYWYRQSLGQGPEFLIYFQGTGAADDSGLPNDRFFAVRPEGSVSTLKIQRTERGDSAVYLCASSPRLAGYNEQFFGPGTRLTVL.

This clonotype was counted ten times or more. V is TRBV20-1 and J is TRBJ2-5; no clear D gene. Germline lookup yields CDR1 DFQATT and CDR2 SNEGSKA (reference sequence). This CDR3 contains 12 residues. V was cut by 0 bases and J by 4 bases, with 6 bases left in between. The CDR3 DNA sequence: TGCAGTGCTAGAGAAAAGGGAGAGACCCAGTACTTC. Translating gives CSAREKGETQYF.

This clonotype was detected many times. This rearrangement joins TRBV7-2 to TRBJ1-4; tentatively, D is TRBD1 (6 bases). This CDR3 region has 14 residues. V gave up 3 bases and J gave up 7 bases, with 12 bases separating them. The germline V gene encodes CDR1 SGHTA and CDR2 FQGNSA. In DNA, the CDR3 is TGTGCCAGCAGCTTCCGGATGGGGGCTGAAAAACTGTTTTTT. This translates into CASSFRMGAEKLFF.

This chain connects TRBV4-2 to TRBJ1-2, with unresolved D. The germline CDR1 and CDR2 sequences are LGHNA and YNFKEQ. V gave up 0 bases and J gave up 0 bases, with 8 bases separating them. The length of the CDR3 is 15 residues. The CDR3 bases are TGTGCCAGCAGCCAAGAATCGCTAGCTAACTATGGCTACACCTTC. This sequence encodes CASSQESLANYGYTF.

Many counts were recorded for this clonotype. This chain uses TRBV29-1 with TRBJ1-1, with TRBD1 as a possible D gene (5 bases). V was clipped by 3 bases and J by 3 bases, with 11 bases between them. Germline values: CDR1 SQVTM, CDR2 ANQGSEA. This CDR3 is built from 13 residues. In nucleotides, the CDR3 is TGCAGCGTTGAGGGCAGGGTGTACACTGAAGCTTTCTTT. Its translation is CSVEGRVYTEAFF.

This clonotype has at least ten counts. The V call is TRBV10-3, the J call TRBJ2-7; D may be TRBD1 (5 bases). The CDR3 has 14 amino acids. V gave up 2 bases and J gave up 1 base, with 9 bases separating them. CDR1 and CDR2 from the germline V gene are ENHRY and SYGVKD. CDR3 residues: CAISEGATSYEQYF. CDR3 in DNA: TGTGCCATCAGTGAGGGGGCGACGTCCTACGAGCAGTACTTC.

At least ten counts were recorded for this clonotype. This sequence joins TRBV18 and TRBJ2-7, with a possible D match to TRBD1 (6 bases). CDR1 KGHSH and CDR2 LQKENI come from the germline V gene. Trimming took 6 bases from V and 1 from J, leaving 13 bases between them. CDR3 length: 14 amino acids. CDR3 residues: CASSQGSRSYEQYF. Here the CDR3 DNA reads TGTGCCAGCTCCCAGGGGTCACGATCCTACGAGCAGTACTTC.

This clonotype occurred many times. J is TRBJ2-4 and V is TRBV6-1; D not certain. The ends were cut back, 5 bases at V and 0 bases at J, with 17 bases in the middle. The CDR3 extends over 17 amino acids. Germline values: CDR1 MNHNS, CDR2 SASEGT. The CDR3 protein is CASSSKASQIAKNIQYF. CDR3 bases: TGTGCCAGCAGTAGTAAGGCCAGTCAAATAGCCAAAAACATTCAGTACTTC.

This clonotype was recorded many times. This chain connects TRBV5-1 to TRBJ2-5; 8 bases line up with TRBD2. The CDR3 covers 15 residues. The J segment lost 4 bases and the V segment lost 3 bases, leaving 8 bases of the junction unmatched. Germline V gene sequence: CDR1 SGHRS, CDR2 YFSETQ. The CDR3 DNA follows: TGCGCCAGCAGCTGGGACGGCGGGGGGACAGAGACCCAGTACTTC. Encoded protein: CASSWDGGGTETQYF.

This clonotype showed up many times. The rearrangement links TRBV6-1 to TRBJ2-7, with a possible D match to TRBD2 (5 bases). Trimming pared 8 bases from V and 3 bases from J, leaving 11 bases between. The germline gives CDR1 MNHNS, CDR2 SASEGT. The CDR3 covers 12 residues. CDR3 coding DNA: TGTGCCAGCCCTCGACTAAACTACGAGCAGTACTTC. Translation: CASPRLNYEQYF.

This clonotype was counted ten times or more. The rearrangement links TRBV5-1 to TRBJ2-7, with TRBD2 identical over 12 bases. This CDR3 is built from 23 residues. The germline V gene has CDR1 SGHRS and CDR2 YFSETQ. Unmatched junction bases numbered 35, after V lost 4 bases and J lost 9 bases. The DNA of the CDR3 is TGCGCCAGCAGCGGAACCACTAGCGGGGGGTCGTATTACCCTTACTCCCAAAGAGTGCGGCAGTACTTC. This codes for CASSGTTSGGSYYPYSQRVRQYF.

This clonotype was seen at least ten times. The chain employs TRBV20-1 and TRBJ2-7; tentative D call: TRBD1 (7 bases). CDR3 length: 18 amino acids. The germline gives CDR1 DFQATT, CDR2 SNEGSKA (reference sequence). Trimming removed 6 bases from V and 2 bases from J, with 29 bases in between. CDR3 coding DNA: TGCAGTGCCCCTGTACGGCCCCATGGCGGGACAGTGCCCTACGAGCAGTACTTC. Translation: CSAPVRPHGGTVPYEQYF.

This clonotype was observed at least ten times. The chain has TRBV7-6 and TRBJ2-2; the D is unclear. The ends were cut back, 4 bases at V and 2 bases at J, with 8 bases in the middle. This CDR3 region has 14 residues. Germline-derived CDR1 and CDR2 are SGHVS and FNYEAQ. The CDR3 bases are TGTGCCAGCAGCTCCCAGGATAACACCGGGGAGCTGTTTTTT. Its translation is CASSSQDNTGELFF.

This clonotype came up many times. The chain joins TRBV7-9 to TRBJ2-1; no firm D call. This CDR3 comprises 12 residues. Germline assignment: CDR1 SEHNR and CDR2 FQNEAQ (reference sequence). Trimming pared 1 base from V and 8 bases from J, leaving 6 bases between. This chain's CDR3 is CASSLVMDEQFF. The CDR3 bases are TGTGCCAGCAGCTTAGTTATGGATGAGCAGTTCTTC.

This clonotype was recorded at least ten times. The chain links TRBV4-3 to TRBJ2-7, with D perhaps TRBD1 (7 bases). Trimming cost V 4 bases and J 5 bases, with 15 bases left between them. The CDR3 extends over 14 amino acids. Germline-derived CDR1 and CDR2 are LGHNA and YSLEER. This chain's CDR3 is CASSPRDSRDEQYF. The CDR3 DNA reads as TGCGCCAGCAGCCCGCGGGACAGCCGCGACGAGCAGTACTTC.

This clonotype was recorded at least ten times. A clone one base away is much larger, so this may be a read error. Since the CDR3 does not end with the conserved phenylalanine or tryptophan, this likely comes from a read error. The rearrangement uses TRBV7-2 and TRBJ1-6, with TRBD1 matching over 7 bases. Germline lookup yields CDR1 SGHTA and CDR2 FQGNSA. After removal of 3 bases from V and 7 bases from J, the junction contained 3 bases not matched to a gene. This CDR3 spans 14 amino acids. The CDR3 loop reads CASSFDRANSPLHV. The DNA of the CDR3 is TGTGCCAGCAGCTTCGACAGGGCGAATTCACCCCTCCACGTT.

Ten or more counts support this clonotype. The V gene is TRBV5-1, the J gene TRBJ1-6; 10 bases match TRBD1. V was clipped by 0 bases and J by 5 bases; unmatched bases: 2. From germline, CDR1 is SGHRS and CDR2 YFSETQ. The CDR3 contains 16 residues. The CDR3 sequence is CASSLEGQGNNSPLHF. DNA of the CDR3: TGCGCCAGCAGCTTGGAGGGACAGGGGAATAATTCACCCCTCCACTTT.

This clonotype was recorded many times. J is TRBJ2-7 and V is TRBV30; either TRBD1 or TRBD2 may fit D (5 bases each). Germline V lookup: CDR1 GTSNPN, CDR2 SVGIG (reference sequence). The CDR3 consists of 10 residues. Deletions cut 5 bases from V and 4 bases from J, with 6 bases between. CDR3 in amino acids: CAWGGYEQYF. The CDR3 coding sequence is TGTGCCTGGGGGGGTTACGAGCAGTACTTC.

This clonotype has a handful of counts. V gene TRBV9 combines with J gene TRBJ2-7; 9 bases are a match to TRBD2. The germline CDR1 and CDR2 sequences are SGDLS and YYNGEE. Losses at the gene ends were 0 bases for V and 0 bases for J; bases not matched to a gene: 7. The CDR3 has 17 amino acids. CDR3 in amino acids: CASSVGASGAYSYEQYF. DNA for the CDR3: TGTGCCAGCAGCGTAGGGGCTAGCGGGGCATACTCCTACGAGCAGTACTTC.

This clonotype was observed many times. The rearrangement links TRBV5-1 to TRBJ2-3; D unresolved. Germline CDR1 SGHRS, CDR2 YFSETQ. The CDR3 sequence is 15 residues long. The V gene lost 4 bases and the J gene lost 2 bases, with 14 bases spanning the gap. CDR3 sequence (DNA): TGCGCCAGCAGCCCTTCTGGGGATTCCACAGATACGCAGTATTTT. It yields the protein CASSPSGDSTDTQYF.

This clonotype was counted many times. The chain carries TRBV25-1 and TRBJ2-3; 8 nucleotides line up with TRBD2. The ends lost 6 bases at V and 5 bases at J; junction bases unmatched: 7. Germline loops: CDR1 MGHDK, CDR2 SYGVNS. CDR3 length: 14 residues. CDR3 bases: TGTGCCAGCAGCCATAGCGGGATGGGAGATACGCAGTATTTT. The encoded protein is CASSHSGMGDTQYF.

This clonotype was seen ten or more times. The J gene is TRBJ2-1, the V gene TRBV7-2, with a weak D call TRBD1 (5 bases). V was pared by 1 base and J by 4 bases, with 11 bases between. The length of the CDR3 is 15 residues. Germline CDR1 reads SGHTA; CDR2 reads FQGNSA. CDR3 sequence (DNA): TGTGCCAGCAGCTTAGATATGGGGCTATACAATGAGCAGTTCTTC. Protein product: CASSLDMGLYNEQFF.

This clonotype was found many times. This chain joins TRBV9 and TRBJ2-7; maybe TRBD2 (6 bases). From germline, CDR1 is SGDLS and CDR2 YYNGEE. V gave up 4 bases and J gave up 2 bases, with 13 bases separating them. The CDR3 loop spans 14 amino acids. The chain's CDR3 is CASSPAGTPYEQYF. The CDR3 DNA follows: TGTGCCAGCAGCCCTGCCGGGACTCCCTACGAGCAGTACTTC. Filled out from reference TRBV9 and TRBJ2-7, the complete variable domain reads DSGVTQTPKHLITATGQRVTLRCSPRSGDLSVYWYQQSLDQGLQFLIQYYNGEERAKGNILERFSAQQFPDLHSELNLSSLELGDSALYFCASSPAGTPYEQYFGPGTRLTVT.